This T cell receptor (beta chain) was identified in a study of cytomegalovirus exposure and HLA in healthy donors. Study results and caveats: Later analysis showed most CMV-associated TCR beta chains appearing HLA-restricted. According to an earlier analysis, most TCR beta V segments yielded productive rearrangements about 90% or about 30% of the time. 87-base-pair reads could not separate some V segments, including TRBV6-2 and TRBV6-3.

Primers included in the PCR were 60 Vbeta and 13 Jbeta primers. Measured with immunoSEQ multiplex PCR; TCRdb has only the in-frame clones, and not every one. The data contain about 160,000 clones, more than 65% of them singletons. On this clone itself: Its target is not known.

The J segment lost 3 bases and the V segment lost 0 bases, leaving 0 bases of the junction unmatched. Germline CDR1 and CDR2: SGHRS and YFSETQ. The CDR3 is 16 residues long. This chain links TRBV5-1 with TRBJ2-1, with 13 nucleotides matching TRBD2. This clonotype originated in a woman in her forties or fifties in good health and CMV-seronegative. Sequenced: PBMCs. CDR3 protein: CASSLGTSGGYNEQFF. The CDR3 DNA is TGCGCCAGCAGCTTGGGGACTAGCGGGGGCTACAATGAGCAGTTCTTC.